This TCR beta chain was obtained from a study of blood T cell repertoires in COVID-19 (TCRdb year 2020). In the study overall: Samples covering the acute and convalescent phases of COVID-19 were provided by collaborators in the United States, Italy and Spain. The material from the prospective study consisted of cDNA or gDNA derived from T cells, B-cell-depleted T cells, or PBMCs. The dataset comprised deeply sampled blood TCRbeta repertoires from subjects exposed to, actively infected with, or recovered from COVID-19. The repertoires were released in a freely available public database meant as a resource for research on the immune response to SARS-CoV-2. The samples were drawn from two sources: the first 160 participants of the ongoing ImmuneRACE study, and fewer than 1,500 subjects contributed by 6 global collaborators. Sample metadata almost always included a de-identified subject ID, COVID-19 status, age in years and sex. HLA class I and class II types, where available, came from metadata supplied by the sample provider rather than from assay-based typing.

Collaborating institutions collected whole blood in K2EDTA tubes following their own protocols. Collaborator samples were shipped for TCRbeta analysis as frozen whole blood, isolated PBMCs, or DNA extracted from either sample type. General conclusions and limits of the study: The quantity of clinical and demographic metadata differed by source and by participant and was supplied without curation.

TCRbeta CDR3 regions were amplified from genomic DNA by means of the immunoSEQ Assay, a bias-controlled multiplex PCR. In the paper's pipeline: The number of nucleated cells in each sample was estimated by amplification of reference gene primers within the assay. Sequence reads were collapsed and filtered to measure the absolute abundance of every unique TCRbeta CDR3 rearrangement. Productive Simpson clonality was computed per sample as the square root of Simpson's diversity index over productive rearrangements. TCRdb mirrors the immuneACCESS table, restricted to in-frame sequences. Some clones are absent from its copies; in checked studies, under half trace to an unresolved V gene, and the reason for the others is unknown. The D gene and trimming were derived from the DNA, and the V and J assignments and clone size from that table. The sample contains 120,000 to 150,000 clones, 85% of them found a single time. The top ten clones comprise over 2.5% of the sample.

Note on this clone: The antigen it binds to is not known. Base qualities are not recorded, but no much larger clone differs from it by a single base.

According to the germline V gene, CDR1 reads SGDLS and CDR2 reads YYNGEE. The CDR3 spans 15 residues, from the cysteine through the phenylalanine. Only the CDR3 portion is preserved as DNA: 45 bases, with reading frame beginning at the first base. Trimming removed 5 bases from V and 7 bases from J; the gene matches leave 7 bases unexplained. The sequence came from a human donor with acute or convalescent COVID-19. The donor label of this sample is uncertain. The source material was peripheral blood. The chain is made from TRBV9 and TRBJ2-2, and 11 junctional nucleotides match TRBD2. The CDR3 reads as follows: CASRSLAGVGGELFF. DNA sequence: TGTGCCAGCAGATCACTAGCGGGAGTGGGCGGGGAGCTGTTTTTT.